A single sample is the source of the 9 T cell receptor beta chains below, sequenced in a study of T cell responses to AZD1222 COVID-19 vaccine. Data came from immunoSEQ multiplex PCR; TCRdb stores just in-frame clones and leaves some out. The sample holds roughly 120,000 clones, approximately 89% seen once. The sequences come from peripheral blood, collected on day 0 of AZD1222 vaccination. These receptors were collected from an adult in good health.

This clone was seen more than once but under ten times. Here the CDR3 DNA reads TGTGCCAGCAGTTTAGCAGGGAGTCAGCCCCAGCATTTT. Translating it yields CASSLAGSQPQHF. The V call is TRBV27, the J call TRBJ1-5; possible D gene TRBD1, 5 bases. From germline, CDR1 is MNHEY and CDR2 SMNVEV (reference sequence). This CDR3 contains 13 residues. The ends were cut back, 2 bases at V and 6 bases at J, with 8 bases in the middle.

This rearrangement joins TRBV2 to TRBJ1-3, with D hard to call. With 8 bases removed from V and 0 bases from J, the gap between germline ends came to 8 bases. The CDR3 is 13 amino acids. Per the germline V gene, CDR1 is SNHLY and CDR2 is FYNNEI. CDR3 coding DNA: TGTGCCAGCGCCTTGGGCTCTGGAAACACCATATATTTT. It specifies CASALGSGNTIYF.

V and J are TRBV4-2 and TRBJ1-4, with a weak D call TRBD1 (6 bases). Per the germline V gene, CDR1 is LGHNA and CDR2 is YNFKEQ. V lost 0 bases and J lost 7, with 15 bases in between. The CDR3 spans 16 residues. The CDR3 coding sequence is TGTGCCAGCAGCCAAGATGAAGGGGGTTTAAGTGAAAAACTGTTTTTT. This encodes CASSQDEGGLSEKLFF.

The CDR3 loop reads CASSPEAGNTIYF. As DNA, the CDR3 is TGTGCCAGCTCACCCGAGGCGGGAAACACCATATATTTT. The chain links TRBV18 to TRBJ1-3, with no clear D. This CDR3 has 13 residues. With 3 bases removed from V and 4 bases from J, the gap between germline ends came to 7 bases. Germline-derived CDR1 and CDR2 are KGHSH and LQKENI. Filled out from reference TRBV18 and TRBJ1-3, the complete variable domain reads NAGVMQNPRHLVRRRGQEARLRCSPMKGHSHVYWYRQLPEEGLKFMVYLQKENIIDESGMPKERFSAEFPKEGPSILRIQQVVRGDSAAYFCASSPEAGNTIYFGEGSWLTVV.

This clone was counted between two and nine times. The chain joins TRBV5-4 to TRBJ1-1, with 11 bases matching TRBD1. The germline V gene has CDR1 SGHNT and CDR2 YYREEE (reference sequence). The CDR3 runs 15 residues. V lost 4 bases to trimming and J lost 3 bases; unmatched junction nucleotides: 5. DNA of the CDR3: TGTGCCAGCAGCAGAGGGGACAGGGGGGACACTGAAGCTTTCTTT. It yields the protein CASSRGDRGDTEAFF.

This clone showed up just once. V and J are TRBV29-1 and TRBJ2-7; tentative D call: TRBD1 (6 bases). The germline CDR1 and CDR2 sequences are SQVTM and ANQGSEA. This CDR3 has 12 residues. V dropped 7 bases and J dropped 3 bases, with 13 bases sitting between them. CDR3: CSAQAGDYEQYF. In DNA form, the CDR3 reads TGCAGCGCCCAGGCAGGGGACTACGAGCAGTACTTC.

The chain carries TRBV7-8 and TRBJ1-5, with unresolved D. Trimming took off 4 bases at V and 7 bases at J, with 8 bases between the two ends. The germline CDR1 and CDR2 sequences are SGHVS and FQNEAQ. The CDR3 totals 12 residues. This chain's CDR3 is CASSSSFQPQHF. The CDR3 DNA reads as TGTGCCAGCAGCTCCTCCTTCCAGCCCCAGCATTTT.

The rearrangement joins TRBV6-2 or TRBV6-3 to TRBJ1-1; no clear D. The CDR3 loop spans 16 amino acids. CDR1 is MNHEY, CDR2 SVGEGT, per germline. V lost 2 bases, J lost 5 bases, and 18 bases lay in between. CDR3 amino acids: CASSYDPMRARTEAFF. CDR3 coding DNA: TGTGCCAGCAGTTACGACCCCATGAGGGCACGGACTGAAGCTTTCTTT.

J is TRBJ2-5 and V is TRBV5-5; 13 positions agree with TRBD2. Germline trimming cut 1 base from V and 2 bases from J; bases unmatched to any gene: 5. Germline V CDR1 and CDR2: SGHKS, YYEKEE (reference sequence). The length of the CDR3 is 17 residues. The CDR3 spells CASSLMTSGGPQETQYF. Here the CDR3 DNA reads TGTGCCAGCAGCTTGATGACTAGCGGGGGGCCGCAAGAGACCCAGTACTTC.